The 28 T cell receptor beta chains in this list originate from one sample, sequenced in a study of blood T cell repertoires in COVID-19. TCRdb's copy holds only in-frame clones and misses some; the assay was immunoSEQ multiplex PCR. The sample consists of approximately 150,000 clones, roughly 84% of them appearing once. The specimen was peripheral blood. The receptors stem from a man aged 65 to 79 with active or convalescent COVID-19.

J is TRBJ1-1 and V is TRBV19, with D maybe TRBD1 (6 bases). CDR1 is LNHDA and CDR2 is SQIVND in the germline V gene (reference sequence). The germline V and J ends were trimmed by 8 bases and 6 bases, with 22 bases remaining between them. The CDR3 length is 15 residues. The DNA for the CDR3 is TGTGCCAGTCCCCCGGGGAAGGGGGATCGGGCTGAAGCTTTCTTT. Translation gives CASPPGKGDRAEAFF.

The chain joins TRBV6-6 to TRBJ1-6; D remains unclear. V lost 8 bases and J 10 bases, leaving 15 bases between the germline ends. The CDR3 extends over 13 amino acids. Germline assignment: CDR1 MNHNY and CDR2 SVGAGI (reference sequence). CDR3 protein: CASRPAGSSPLHF. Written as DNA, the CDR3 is TGTGCCAGCCGGCCGGCCGGGAGCTCACCCCTCCACTTT.

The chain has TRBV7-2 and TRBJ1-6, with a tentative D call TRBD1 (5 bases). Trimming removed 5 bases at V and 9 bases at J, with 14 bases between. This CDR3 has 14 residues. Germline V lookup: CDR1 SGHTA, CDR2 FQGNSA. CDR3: CASSPSWGGSPLHF. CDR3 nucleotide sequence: TGTGCCAGCAGCCCGAGTTGGGGCGGTTCACCCCTCCACTTT.

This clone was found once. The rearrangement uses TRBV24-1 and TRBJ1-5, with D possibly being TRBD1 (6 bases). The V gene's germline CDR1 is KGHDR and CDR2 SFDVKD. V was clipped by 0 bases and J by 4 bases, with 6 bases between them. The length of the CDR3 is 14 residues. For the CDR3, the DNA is TGTGCCACCAGTGATTTGACAGGGAATCAGCCCCAGCATTTT. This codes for CATSDLTGNQPQHF.

The CDR3 loop is CASSIGRVTEAFF. Here the CDR3 DNA reads TGTGCCAGCAGCATAGGCAGGGTCACTGAAGCTTTCTTT. The V call is TRBV5-4, the J call TRBJ1-1, with D maybe TRBD1 (5 bases). This CDR3 has 13 residues. CDR1 and CDR2 from the germline V gene are SGHNT and YYREEE (reference sequence). V was cut by 4 bases and J by 4 bases, with 11 bases left in between.

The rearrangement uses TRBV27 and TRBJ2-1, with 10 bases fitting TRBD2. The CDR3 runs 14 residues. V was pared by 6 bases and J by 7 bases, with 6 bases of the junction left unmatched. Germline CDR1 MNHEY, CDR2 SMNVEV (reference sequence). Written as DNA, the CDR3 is TGTGCCAGCAGGCCGGGACTAGCGATAAATGAGCAGTTCTTC. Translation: CASRPGLAINEQFF.

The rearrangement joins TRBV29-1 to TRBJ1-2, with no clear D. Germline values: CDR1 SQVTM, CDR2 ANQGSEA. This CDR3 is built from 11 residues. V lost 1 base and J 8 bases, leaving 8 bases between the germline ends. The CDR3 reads CSVEGTGGYTF. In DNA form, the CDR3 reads TGCAGCGTTGAAGGAACGGGGGGCTACACCTTC. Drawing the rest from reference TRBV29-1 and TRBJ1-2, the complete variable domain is SAVISQKPSRDICQRGTSLTIQCQVDSQVTMMFWYRQQPGQSLTLIATANQGSEATYESGFVIDKFPISRPNLTFSTLTVSNMSPEDSSIYLCSVEGTGGYTFGSGTRLTVV.

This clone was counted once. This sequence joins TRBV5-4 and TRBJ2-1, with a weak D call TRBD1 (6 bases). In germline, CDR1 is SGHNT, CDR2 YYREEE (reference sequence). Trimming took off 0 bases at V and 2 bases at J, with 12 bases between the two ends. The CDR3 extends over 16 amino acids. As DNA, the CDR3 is TGTGCCAGCAGCTTGGGGCAGGGGACCACCTACAATGAGCAGTTCTTC. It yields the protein CASSLGQGTTYNEQFF.

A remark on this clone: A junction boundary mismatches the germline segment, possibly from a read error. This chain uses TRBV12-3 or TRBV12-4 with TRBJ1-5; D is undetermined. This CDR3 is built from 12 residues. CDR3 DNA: TGTGTCAGCAGACGGGAAAATCAGCCCCAGCATTTT. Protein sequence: CVSRRENQPQHF.

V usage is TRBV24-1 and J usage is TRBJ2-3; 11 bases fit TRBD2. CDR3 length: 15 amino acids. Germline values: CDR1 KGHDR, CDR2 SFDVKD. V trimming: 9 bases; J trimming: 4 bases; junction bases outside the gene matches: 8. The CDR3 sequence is CATSKSSGRPDTQYF. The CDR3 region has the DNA TGTGCCACCTCGAAGTCTAGCGGGAGGCCAGATACGCAGTATTTT.

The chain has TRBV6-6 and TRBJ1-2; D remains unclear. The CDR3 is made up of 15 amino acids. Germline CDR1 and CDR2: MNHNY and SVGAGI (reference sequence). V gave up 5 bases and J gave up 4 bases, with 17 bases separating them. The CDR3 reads CASSPDHQSGYGYTF. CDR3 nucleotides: TGTGCCAGCAGTCCCGATCACCAGAGCGGCTATGGCTACACCTTC.

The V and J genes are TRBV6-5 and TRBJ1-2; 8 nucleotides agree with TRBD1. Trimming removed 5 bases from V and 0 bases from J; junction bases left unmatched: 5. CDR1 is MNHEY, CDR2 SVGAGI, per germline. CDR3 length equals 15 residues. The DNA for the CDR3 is TGTGCCAGCAGTCAGGGACAGGAAGCTAACTATGGCTACACCTTC. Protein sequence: CASSQGQEANYGYTF.

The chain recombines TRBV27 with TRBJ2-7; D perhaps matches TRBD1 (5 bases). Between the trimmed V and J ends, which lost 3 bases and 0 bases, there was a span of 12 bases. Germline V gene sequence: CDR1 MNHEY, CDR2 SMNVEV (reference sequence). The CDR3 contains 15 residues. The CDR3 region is CASSLGRAGSYEQYF. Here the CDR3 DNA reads TGTGCCAGCAGTTTGGGCAGGGCAGGCTCCTACGAGCAGTACTTC.

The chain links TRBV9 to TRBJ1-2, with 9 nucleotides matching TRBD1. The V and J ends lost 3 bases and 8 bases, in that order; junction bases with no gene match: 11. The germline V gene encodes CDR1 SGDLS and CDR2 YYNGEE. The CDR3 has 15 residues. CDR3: CASSGGGQGPAGYTF. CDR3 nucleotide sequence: TGTGCCAGCAGCGGAGGGGGACAGGGCCCCGCCGGCTACACCTTC.

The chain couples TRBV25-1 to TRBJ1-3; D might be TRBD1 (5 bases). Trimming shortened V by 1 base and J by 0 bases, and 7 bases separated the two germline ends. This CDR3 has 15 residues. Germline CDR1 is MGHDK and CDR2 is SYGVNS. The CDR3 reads CASSEWGSSGNTIYF. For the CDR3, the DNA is TGTGCCAGCAGTGAATGGGGCAGCTCTGGAAACACCATATATTTT.

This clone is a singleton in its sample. CDR3 in amino acids: CASSLGSSGTYNEQFF. The DNA of the CDR3 is TGTGCCAGCAGCTTAGGATCTTCGGGGACCTACAATGAGCAGTTCTTC. This chain connects TRBV7-8 to TRBJ2-1; TRBD2 might be the D (5 bases). The germline gives CDR1 SGHVS, CDR2 FQNEAQ. The length of the CDR3 is 16 residues. Trimming cost V 1 base and J 2 bases, with 12 bases left between them.

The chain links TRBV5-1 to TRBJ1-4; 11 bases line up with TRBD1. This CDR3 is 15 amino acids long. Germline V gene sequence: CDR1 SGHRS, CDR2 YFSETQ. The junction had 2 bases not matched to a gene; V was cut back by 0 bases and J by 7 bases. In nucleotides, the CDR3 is TGCGCCAGCAGCTTGGTCGGGACAGGGGGTGAAAAACTGTTTTTT. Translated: CASSLVGTGGEKLFF.

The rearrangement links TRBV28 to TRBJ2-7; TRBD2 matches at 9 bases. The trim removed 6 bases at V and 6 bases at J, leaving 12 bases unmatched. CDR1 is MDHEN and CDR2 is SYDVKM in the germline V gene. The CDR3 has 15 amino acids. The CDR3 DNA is TGTGCCAGCAGCCCTTGGGTGGTAGCGGGAGTCGAGCAGTACTTC. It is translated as CASSPWVVAGVEQYF.

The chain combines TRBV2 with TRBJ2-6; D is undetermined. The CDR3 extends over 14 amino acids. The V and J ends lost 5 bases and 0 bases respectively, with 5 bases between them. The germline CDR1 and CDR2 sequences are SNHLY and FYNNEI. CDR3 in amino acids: CASSSYSGANVLTF. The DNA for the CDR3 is TGTGCCAGCAGTTCCTACTCTGGGGCCAACGTCCTGACTTTC.

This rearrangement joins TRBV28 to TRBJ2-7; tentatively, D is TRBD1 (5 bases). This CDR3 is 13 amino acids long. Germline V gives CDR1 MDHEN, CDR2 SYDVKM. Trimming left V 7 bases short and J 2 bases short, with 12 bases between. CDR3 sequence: CASKGAGPYEQYF. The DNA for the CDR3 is TGTGCCAGCAAAGGGGCAGGGCCCTACGAGCAGTACTTC. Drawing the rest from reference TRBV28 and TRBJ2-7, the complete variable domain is DVKVTQSSRYLVKRTGEKVFLECVQDMDHENMFWYRQDPGLGLRLIYFSYDVKMKEKGDIPEGYSVSREKKERFSLILESASTNQTSMYLCASKGAGPYEQYFGPGTRLTVT.

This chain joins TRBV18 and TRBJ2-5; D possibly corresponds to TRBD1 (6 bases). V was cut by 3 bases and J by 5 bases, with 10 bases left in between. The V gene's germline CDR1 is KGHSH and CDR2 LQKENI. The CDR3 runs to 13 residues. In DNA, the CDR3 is TGTGCCAGCTCACCTGGCAGGGGTGAGACCCAGTACTTC. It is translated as CASSPGRGETQYF.

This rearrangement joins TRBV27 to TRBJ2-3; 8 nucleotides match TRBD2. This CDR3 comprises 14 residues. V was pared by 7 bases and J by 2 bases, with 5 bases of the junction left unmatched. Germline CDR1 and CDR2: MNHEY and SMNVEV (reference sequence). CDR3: CASTGTRATDTQYF. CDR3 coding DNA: TGTGCCAGCACCGGGACTAGAGCCACAGATACGCAGTATTTT.

The CDR3 DNA is TGTGCCAGCAGCTTAGGACTTAGCACAGATACGCAGTATTTT. It codes for CASSLGLSTDTQYF. The rearrangement uses TRBV9 and TRBJ2-3, with a weak D call TRBD2 (5 bases). Germline assignment: CDR1 SGDLS and CDR2 YYNGEE. The germline V and J ends were trimmed by 4 bases and 0 bases, with 9 bases remaining between them. This CDR3 contains 14 residues.

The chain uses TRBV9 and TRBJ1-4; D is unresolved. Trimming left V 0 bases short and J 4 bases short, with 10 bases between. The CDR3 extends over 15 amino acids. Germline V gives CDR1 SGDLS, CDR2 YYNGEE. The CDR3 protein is CASSVDRQVNEKLFF. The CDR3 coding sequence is TGTGCCAGCAGCGTAGATCGGCAGGTTAATGAAAAACTGTTTTTT.

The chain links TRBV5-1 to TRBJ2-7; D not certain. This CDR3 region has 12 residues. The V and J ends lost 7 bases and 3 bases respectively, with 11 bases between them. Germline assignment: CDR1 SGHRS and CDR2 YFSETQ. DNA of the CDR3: TGCGCCAGCCATGATAGACACTACGAGCAGTACTTC. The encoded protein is CASHDRHYEQYF. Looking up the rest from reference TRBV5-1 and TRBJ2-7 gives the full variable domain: KAGVTQTPRYLIKTRGQQVTLSCSPISGHRSVSWYQQTPGQGLQFLFEYFSETQRNKGNFPGRFSGRQFSNSRSEMNVSTLELGDSALYLCASHDRHYEQYFGPGTRLTVT.

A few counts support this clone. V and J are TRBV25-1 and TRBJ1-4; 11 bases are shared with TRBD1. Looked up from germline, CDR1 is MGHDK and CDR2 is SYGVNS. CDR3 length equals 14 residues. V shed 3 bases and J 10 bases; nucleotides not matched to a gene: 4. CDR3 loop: CASSDPGTGGKLFF. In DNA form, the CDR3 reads TGTGCCAGCAGTGATCCCGGGACAGGGGGAAAACTGTTTTTT.

CDR3: CASSASGTGLTDTQYF. CDR3 nucleotide sequence: TGTGCCAGCAGTGCGTCCGGGACAGGGCTCACAGATACGCAGTATTTT. The V call is TRBV28, the J call TRBJ2-3, with 9 bases identical to TRBD1. CDR1 and CDR2 from the germline V gene are MDHEN and SYDVKM. V was pared by 5 bases and J by 2 bases, with 8 bases of the junction left unmatched. The CDR3 is 16 residues long.

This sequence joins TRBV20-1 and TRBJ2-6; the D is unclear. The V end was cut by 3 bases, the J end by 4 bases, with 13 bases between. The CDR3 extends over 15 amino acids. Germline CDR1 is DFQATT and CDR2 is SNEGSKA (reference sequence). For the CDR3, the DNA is TGCAGTGCTAGTTATGCGCTAAGCGGGGCCAACGTCCTGACTTTC. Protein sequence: CSASYALSGANVLTF.